These 9 T cell receptor beta chains were all obtained from the same sample, sequenced in a study of control samples from healthy donors and cancer patients. Clones were read by immunoSEQ multiplex PCR, and TCRdb kept only the in-frame ones, dropping some. The top ten clones hold around a fifth of a sample with approximately 97,000 clones, 85% of them seen once. The sequencing sample was made of blood. The receptors come from a young man in good health.

This rearrangement joins TRBV5-6 to TRBJ1-1; D might be TRBD1 (5 bases). Germline CDR1 and CDR2: SGHDT and YYEEEE. The CDR3 spans 15 residues. Trimming left V 2 bases short and J 1 base short, with 12 bases between. Here the CDR3 DNA reads TGTGCCAGCAGCTTACTAGGGACGGAGAACACTGAAGCTTTCTTT. Translated: CASSLLGTENTEAFF. The variable domain in full, completed from reference TRBV5-6 and TRBJ1-1, reads DAGVTQSPTHLIKTRGQQVTLRCSPKSGHDTVSWYQQALGQGPQFIFQYYEEEERQRGNFPDRFSGHQFPNYSSELNVNALLLGDSALYLCASSLLGTENTEAFFGQGTRLTVV.

The chain combines TRBV7-9 with TRBJ1-1, with 8 nucleotides matching TRBD1. The CDR3 loop spans 16 amino acids. V trimming: 6 bases; J trimming: 1 base; junction bases outside the gene matches: 10. The germline CDR1 and CDR2 sequences are SEHNR and FQNEAQ (reference sequence). CDR3 region: CASRPSPGTGNTEAFF. DNA for the CDR3: TGTGCCAGCAGACCCTCCCCCGGGACAGGGAACACTGAAGCTTTCTTT.

This clone occurred once. The genes are TRBV2 and TRBJ2-3, with TRBD1 matching 7 bases. This CDR3 spans 16 amino acids. The V gene's germline CDR1 is SNHLY and CDR2 FYNNEI. J gave up 3 bases and V 4 bases, and 10 bases lay outside the gene matches. The CDR3 protein is CASSALTGSETDTQYF. CDR3 DNA sequence: TGTGCCAGCAGTGCCCTGACAGGGAGCGAAACAGATACGCAGTATTTT.

The chain carries TRBV6-5 and TRBJ2-7; D may be TRBD1 or TRBD2 (5 bases each). V dropped 8 bases and J dropped 3 bases, with 14 bases sitting between them. The CDR3 runs to 13 residues. Germline CDR1 and CDR2: MNHEY and SVGAGI. Here the CDR3 reads CASYLGTGYEQYF. CDR3 nucleotide sequence: TGTGCCAGCTACCTGGGGACGGGCTACGAGCAGTACTTC.

This chain connects TRBV11-3 to TRBJ2-1; a weak D match, TRBD2 (6 bases). This CDR3 is 15 amino acids long. The germline gives CDR1 SGHNT, CDR2 YENEEA. V was shortened by 6 bases and J by 1 base, with 13 bases between the two germline ends. The CDR3, as DNA: TGTGCCAGCAGTCCTCGGGGGTCTTCCTACAATGAGCAGTTCTTC. Translated: CASSPRGSSYNEQFF. Supplemented by reference TRBV11-3 and TRBJ2-1, the full variable domain reads EAGVVQSPRYKIIEKKQPVAFWCNPISGHNTLYWYLQNLGQGPELLIRYENEEAVDDSQLPKDRFSAERLKGVDSTLKIQPAELGDSAVYLCASSPRGSSYNEQFFGPGTRLTVL.

This sequence joins TRBV5-1 and TRBJ2-1; 7 bases fit TRBD1. This CDR3 is 16 amino acids long. Germline V CDR1 and CDR2: SGHRS, YFSETQ. The V and J ends lost 4 bases and 5 bases, in that order; junction bases with no gene match: 12. CDR3 sequence (DNA): TGCGCCAGCAGCAACCGGGACAGAAATACCAACAATGAGCAGTTCTTC. This gives the protein CASSNRDRNTNNEQFF.

The rearrangement links TRBV27 to TRBJ2-2, with 10 bases that match TRBD1. This CDR3 has 14 amino acids. CDR1 MNHEY and CDR2 SMNVEV come from the germline V gene (reference sequence). The ends lost 6 bases at V and 7 bases at J; junction bases unmatched: 5. In DNA, the CDR3 is TGTGCCAGCAGGACGGGACAGGGGTTCGGGGAGCTGTTTTTT. It translates to CASRTGQGFGELFF.

Ten or more counts support this clone. The CDR3 loop is CASLEYPGSGNTIYF. The CDR3 region has the DNA TGTGCCAGCCTCGAATATCCAGGCTCTGGAAACACCATATATTTT. The chain combines TRBV6-6 with TRBJ1-3; D not certain. This CDR3 has 15 residues. Trimming took 8 bases from V and 0 from J, leaving 14 bases between them. Germline V lookup: CDR1 MNHNY, CDR2 SVGAGI (reference sequence).

This chain links TRBV7-8 with TRBJ1-4, with 9 positions matching TRBD1. J was trimmed by 8 bases and V by 5 bases; bases with no gene match: 12. The CDR3 consists of 16 residues. Per germline, CDR1 SGHVS and CDR2 FQNEAQ. CDR3 in DNA: TGTGCCAGCAGCCCGGACGGGACAGGGTTTTGGGAAAAACTGTTTTTT. This encodes CASSPDGTGFWEKLFF.